The 11 T cell receptor beta chains presented below share a single source sample, sequenced in a study of vaccination effects on CD4 cells after COVID-19. Which antigens these TCRs recognize remains unknown. Antigen-specific CD4+ T cells were expanded (with viral peptide pools) by the ViraFEST assay ahead of sequencing. Researchers isolated CD4+ T cells once approximately eleven days of culture had elapsed. Participants each got two BNT162b2 or mRNA-1273 vaccine doses. The method was immunoSEQ multiplex PCR; TCRdb's version includes in-frame clones alone and lacks a portion of them. This table has about 24,000 clones, 75% to 85% appearing once. Source: CD4+ T cells from PBMCs cultured with SARS-CoV-2 spike peptides, taken after COVID-19 vaccination. These receptors were collected from a human donor who received a COVID-19 vaccine. Some clones in this sample may be carry-over from other donors' samples.

The CDR3 spells CATRYDSTDTQYF. CDR3 bases: TGTGCCACCCGTTACGATAGCACAGATACGCAGTATTTT. The gene calls are TRBV6-5 and TRBJ2-3; D gene ambiguous. Deletions cut 10 bases from V and 0 bases from J, with 11 bases between. The CDR3 is 13 amino acids. Germline-derived CDR1 and CDR2 are MNHEY and SVGAGI.

This clone was found once. The V call is TRBV5-1, the J call TRBJ1-1; D not certain. V was shortened by 2 bases and J by 0 bases, with 5 bases between the two germline ends. Per germline, CDR1 SGHRS and CDR2 YFSETQ. CDR3 size: 13 residues. The DNA for the CDR3 is TGCGCCAGCAGCTTCGACATGAACACTGAAGCTTTCTTT. This translates into CASSFDMNTEAFF.

V gene TRBV2 combines with J gene TRBJ1-5; 7 nucleotides line up with TRBD1. With 5 bases clipped from V and 6 bases from J, the junction kept 7 bases outside the gene matches. From germline, CDR1 is SNHLY and CDR2 FYNNEI. The CDR3 has 14 residues. CDR3 DNA: TGTGCCAGCAGTAGGACAGGCTCTCTTCAGCCCCAGCATTTT. It encodes CASSRTGSLQPQHF.

V is TRBV7-2 and J is TRBJ1-1; maybe TRBD1 (5 bases). The germline V gene has CDR1 SGHTA and CDR2 FQGNSA. V was cut by 0 bases and J by 5 bases, with 10 bases left in between. There are 14 residues in the CDR3. This CDR3 reads CASSLAYGGTEAFF. The CDR3 DNA follows: TGTGCCAGCAGCTTAGCTTACGGGGGGACTGAAGCTTTCTTT.

The CDR3 protein is CASNRGNQPQHF. In DNA, the CDR3 is TGTGCCAGCAATAGGGGCAATCAGCCCCAGCATTTT. The chain links TRBV12-3 or TRBV12-4 to TRBJ1-5; D gene ambiguous. There are 12 residues in the CDR3. V gave up 7 bases and J gave up 2 bases, with 6 bases separating them.

This rearrangement joins TRBV15 to TRBJ2-1; D gene uncertain. V dropped 5 bases and J dropped 0 bases, with 5 bases sitting between them. The CDR3 is 13 amino acids. CDR1 and CDR2 from the germline V gene are LNHNV and YYDKDF (reference sequence). The CDR3 DNA follows: TGTGCCACCAGCTTAAGCTCCTACAATGAGCAGTTCTTC. Translated: CATSLSSYNEQFF.

The CDR3 nucleotides read TGTGCCAGCAGTTACGGGACAGGGGAAGTAACTGAAGCTTTCTTT. This gives the protein CASSYGTGEVTEAFF. The genes are TRBV6-5 and TRBJ1-1; 10 bases agree with TRBD1. The CDR3 is 15 residues long. Unmatched junction bases numbered 5, after V lost 2 bases and J lost 5 bases. The germline V gene encodes CDR1 MNHEY and CDR2 SVGAGI.

CDR3 coding DNA: TGTGCCAGCAGTACCACAGGGCTCTCACCCCTCCACTTT. Protein: CASSTTGLSPLHF. The chain recombines TRBV12-3 or TRBV12-4 with TRBJ1-6, with D perhaps TRBD1 (6 bases). CDR3 length: 13 residues. Trimming removed 5 bases from V and 10 bases from J, with 12 bases in between.

This chain joins TRBV6-5 and TRBJ2-7; 8 positions match TRBD1. This CDR3 is 14 amino acids long. In germline, CDR1 is MNHEY, CDR2 SVGAGI. V was pared by 5 bases and J by 7 bases, with 10 bases of the junction left unmatched. The CDR3 sequence: CASSQGASNLEQYV. CDR3 nucleotide sequence: TGTGCCAGCAGTCAGGGGGCGAGTAACCTAGAGCAGTACGTC.

J is TRBJ2-7 and V is TRBV5-1; 8 bases line up with TRBD1. The CDR3 spans 17 residues. Trimming took 3 bases from V and 3 from J; bases not matched to a gene: 14. Germline lookup yields CDR1 SGHRS and CDR2 YFSETQ. CDR3 protein: CASSSFPGKGQGYEQYV. The CDR3 DNA reads as TGCGCCAGCAGCTCATTCCCCGGAAAAGGACAGGGCTACGAGCAGTACGTC.

This clone has a handful of counts. The V gene is TRBV4-1, the J gene TRBJ1-2, with 7 bases fitting TRBD1. Germline values: CDR1 MGHRA, CDR2 YSYEKL. V lost 0 bases, J lost 8 bases, and 3 bases stayed unmatched. The length of the CDR3 is 13 residues. The chain's CDR3 is CASSQEGQRGYTF. CDR3 in DNA: TGCGCCAGCAGCCAAGAGGGACAGAGAGGCTACACCTTC.